A selection of T cell receptor beta chains follows, all from one sample in a study of a mutant IDH1 vaccine in newly diagnosed glioma. Method: immunoSEQ multiplex PCR; TCRdb's copy keeps in-frame clones and lacks some. The repertoire holds 75,000 to 85,000 clones, with around nine tenths as singletons. No antigen is known for these receptors. Material: PBMCs, obtained from a glioma patient whose treatment included an IDH1 peptide vaccine. All receptors come from a woman aged 45-60 years with glioma. Both conserved end residues are part of each CDR3. D genes are given only for firm matches. Clone size is not always given. Where it is, it says once, few, many or a class for expanded clones.

clone_size | j_call | v_call | d_call | cdr3_nt | cdr3_aa
. | TRBJ1-2 | TRBV5-5 | . | TGTGCCAGCAGCTTCGGGATGGGGATTGGCTACACCTTC | CASSFGMGIGYTF
. | TRBJ2-2 | TRBV28 | TRBD1 | TGTGCCAGCAGCTTCCCTACAGGGGGCGGGGGGGAGCTGTTTTTT | CASSFPTGGGGELFF
. | TRBJ2-7 | TRBV7-9 | TRBD2 | TGTGCCAGCAGCTTAGTTGCGGGAGATCCCTACGAGCAGTACTTC | CASSLVAGDPYEQYF
. | TRBJ2-7 | TRBV28 | . | TGTGCCAGCAGTTTATATCCCAGGGCCTCCTACGAGCAGTACTTC | CASSLYPRASYEQYF
. | TRBJ1-1 | TRBV27 | TRBD1 | TGTGCCAGCAATTCAGGGGGCGGCACTGAAGCTTTCTTT | CASNSGGGTEAFF
. | TRBJ1-5 | TRBV30 | TRBD1 | TGTGCCTGGAGTGCTTCAACAGGGGGCCAGCCCCAGCATTTT | CAWSASTGGQPQHF
. | TRBJ2-2 | TRBV6-5 | . | TGTGCCAGCAGTACTCAGGGGAACACCGGGGAGCTGTTTTTT | CASSTQGNTGELFF
. | TRBJ2-1 | TRBV7-3 | . | TGTGCCAGCAGCTTAAAAAGGAACAATGAGCAGTTCTTC | CASSLKRNNEQFF
. | TRBJ2-5 | TRBV7-2 | TRBD1 | TGTGCCAGCAGCTTAGAAACAGGGGGCATACAGACCCAGTACTTC | CASSLETGGIQTQYF
. | TRBJ2-2 | TRBV10-2 | . | TGCGCCAGCAGGGCGTCTGAGAACACCGGGGAGCTGTTTTTT | CASRASENTGELFF
. | TRBJ2-5 | TRBV10-1 | . | TGCGCCAGCAGTGAAACCAGGCTGGGGGAGACCCAGTACTTC | CASSETRLGETQYF
. | TRBJ1-5 | TRBV10-1 | . | TGCGCCAGCAGTGACGGTAGTCAGCCCCAGCATTTT | CASSDGSQPQHF
. | TRBJ2-3 | TRBV29-1 | . | TGCAGCGTTGAGAAGGGGCCAGCGGCAGATACGCAGTATTTT | CSVEKGPAADTQYF
. | TRBJ1-1 | TRBV27 | . | TGTGCCAGCAGTCACGCCGGGAGAAACACTGAAGCTTTCTTT | CASSHAGRNTEAFF
. | TRBJ1-6 | TRBV7-9 | . | TGTGCCAGCAGCCGCGGCGGGGGCGGTAATTCACCCCTCCACTTT | CASSRGGGGNSPLHF
. | TRBJ1-3 | TRBV7-9 | . | TGTGCCAGCAACGAAGGGAGCAAAGGAAACACCATATATTTT | CASNEGSKGNTIYF
. | TRBJ2-7 | TRBV7-9 | TRBD2 | TGTGCCAGCAGCTCCCCCCGACTAGCCCACTACGAGCAGTACTTC | CASSSPRLAHYEQYF
. | TRBJ2-7 | TRBV7-6 | . | TGTGCCAGCAGCTACGGGACGGCCCCCTACGAGCAGTACTTC | CASSYGTAPYEQYF
. | TRBJ2-2 | TRBV10-3 | . | TGTGCCATCAGTGAGTCTGGGCGAACCACCGGGGAGCTGTTTTTT | CAISESGRTTGELFF
few | TRBJ1-5 | TRBV18 | . | TGTGCCAGCTCACCAGGACACGATAGCAATCAGCCCCAGCATTTT | CASSPGHDSNQPQHF
. | TRBJ1-1 | TRBV7-2 | . | TGTGCCAGCAGCAGCCCGGGGAAAGGAATTGAAGCTTTCTTT | CASSSPGKGIEAFF
. | TRBJ2-3 | TRBV6-5 | TRBD2 | TGTGCCGCTAGCGGGAGGGTCACAGATACGCAGTATTTT | CAASGRVTDTQYF
. | TRBJ2-7 | TRBV6-6 | TRBD1 | TGTGCCAGCACCTGGGGACAGGGGAACTACGAGCAGTACTTC | CASTWGQGNYEQYF
. | TRBJ1-2 | TRBV18 | TRBD1 | TGTGCCAGCTCAACCACCGGGACAGCTAACTATGGCTACACCTTC | CASSTTGTANYGYTF
. | TRBJ2-1 | TRBV19 | TRBD1 | TGTGCCAGTAGTAGCCTCCAGGGGGTCATTTCGTTCAATGAGCAGTTCTTC | CASSSLQGVISFNEQFF
few | TRBJ1-2 | TRBV7-6 | . | TGTGCCAGCAGCTTGGAGGGGAGGGATGGCTACACCTTC | CASSLEGRDGYTF
. | TRBJ2-3 | TRBV6-1 | TRBD1 | TGTGCCAGCAGTGACGGACAGGCCACAGATACGCAGTATTTT | CASSDGQATDTQYF
. | TRBJ2-7 | TRBV5-1 | . | TGCGCCAGCAGCGCCGGGGTTGCCTACGAGCAGTACTTC | CASSAGVAYEQYF
. | TRBJ1-4 | TRBV6-6 | TRBD1 | TGTGCCAGCAGTCCCGGGACAGGGGAGGAAAAACTGTTTTTT | CASSPGTGEEKLFF
. | TRBJ2-1 | TRBV23-1 | . | TGCGCCGACAAGTTCCCGGCGAGCTCCTACAATGAGCAGTTCTTC | CADKFPASSYNEQFF
few | TRBJ1-3 | TRBV6-1 | . | TGTGCCAGCATCGGGCAGGGGCCAAACACCATATATTTT | CASIGQGPNTIYF
. | TRBJ2-7 | TRBV4-1 | . | TGCGCCAGCAGCCAAGATAGTTGGGCCTACGAGCAGTACTTC | CASSQDSWAYEQYF
once | TRBJ1-2 | TRBV6-5 | . | TGTGCCAGCAGTTACCGGACCGCCTCGGGGAGCTACACCTTC | CASSYRTASGSYTF
. | TRBJ1-6 | TRBV11-2 | . | TGTGCCAGCAGCTTTACTTCAGGCGTGAATTCACCCCTCCACTTT | CASSFTSGVNSPLHF
. | TRBJ1-1 | TRBV7-8 | . | TGTGCCAGCAGGGACCCAGTGATCGGAGGAGCTTTCTTT | CASRDPVIGGAFF
. | TRBJ2-5 | TRBV9 | . | TGTGCCAGCAGCCCCTTGAAGGAAGAGACCCAGTACTTC | CASSPLKEETQYF